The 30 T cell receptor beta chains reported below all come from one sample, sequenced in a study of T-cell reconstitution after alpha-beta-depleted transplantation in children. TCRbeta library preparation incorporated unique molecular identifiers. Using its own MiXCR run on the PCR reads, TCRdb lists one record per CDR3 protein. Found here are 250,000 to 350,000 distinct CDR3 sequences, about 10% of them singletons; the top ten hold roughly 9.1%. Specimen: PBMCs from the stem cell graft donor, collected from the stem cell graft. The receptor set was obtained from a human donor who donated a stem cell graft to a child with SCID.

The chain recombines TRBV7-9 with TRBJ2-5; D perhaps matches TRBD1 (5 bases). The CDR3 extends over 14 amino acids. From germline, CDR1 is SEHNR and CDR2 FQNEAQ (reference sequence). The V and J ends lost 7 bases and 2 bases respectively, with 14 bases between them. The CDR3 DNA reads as TGTGCCAGCATTGACAGAACCCCTCAAGAGACCCAGTACTTC. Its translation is CASIDRTPQETQYF.

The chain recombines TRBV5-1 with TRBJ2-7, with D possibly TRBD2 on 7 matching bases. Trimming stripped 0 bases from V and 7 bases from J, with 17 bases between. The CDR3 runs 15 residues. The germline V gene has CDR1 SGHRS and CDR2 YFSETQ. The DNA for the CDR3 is TGCGCCAGCAGCTTGGCTACATCGGGGGGCCTGGAGCAGTACTTC. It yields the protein CASSLATSGGLEQYF.

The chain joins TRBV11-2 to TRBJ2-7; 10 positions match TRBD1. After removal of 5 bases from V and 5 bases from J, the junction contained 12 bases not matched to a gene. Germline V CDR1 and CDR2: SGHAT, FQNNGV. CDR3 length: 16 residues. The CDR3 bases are TGTGCCAGCAGCCAACCGACAGGGGGCCGGGAGCACGAGCAGTACTTC. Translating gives CASSQPTGGREHEQYF.

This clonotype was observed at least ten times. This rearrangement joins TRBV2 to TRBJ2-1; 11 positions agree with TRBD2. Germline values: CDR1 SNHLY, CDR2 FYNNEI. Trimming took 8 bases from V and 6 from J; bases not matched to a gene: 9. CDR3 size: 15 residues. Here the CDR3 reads CASGRASGGRNEQFF. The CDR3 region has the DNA TGTGCCAGCGGTAGGGCTAGCGGGGGGCGCAATGAGCAGTTCTTC.

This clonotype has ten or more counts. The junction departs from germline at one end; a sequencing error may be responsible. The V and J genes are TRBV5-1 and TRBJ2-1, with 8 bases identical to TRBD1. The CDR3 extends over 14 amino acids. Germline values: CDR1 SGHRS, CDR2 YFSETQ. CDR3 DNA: TGTGCCAGCAGCTTAGGACAGGGCTACAATGAGCAGTTCTTC. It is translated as CASSLGQGYNEQFF.

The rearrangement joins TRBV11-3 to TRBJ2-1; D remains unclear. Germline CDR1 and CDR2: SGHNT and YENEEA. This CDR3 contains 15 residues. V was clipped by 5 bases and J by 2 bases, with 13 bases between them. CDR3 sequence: CASSPFAGAYNEQFF. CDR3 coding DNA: TGTGCCAGCAGCCCCTTCGCTGGGGCCTACAATGAGCAGTTCTTC. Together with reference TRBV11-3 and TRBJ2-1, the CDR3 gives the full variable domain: EAGVVQSPRYKIIEKKQPVAFWCNPISGHNTLYWYLQNLGQGPELLIRYENEEAVDDSQLPKDRFSAERLKGVDSTLKIQPAELGDSAVYLCASSPFAGAYNEQFFGPGTRLTVL.

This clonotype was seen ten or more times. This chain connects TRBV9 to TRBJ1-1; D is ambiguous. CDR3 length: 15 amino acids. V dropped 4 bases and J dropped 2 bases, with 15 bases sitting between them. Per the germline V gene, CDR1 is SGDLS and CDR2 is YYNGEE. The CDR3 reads CASSPPPGFNTEAFF. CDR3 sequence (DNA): TGTGCCAGCAGCCCTCCCCCCGGGTTTAACACTGAAGCTTTCTTT.

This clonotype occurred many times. The CDR3 region is CASSLGRSGYEQYF. The CDR3 coding sequence is TGTGCCAGCAGTTTAGGGAGGTCCGGCTACGAGCAGTACTTC. The rearrangement uses TRBV12-3 or TRBV12-4 and TRBJ2-7, with D possibly matching TRBD2 (5 bases). V was trimmed by 1 base and J by 3 bases, leaving 10 bases between them. The CDR3 is 14 residues long.

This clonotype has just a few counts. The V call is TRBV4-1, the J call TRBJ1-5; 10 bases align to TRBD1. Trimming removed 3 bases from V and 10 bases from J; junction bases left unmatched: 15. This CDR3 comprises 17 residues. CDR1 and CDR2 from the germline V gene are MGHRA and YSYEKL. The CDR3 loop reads CASSHSDRGPQSFPQHF. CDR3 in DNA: TGCGCCAGCAGCCATTCCGACAGGGGGCCCCAGTCCTTTCCCCAGCATTTT.

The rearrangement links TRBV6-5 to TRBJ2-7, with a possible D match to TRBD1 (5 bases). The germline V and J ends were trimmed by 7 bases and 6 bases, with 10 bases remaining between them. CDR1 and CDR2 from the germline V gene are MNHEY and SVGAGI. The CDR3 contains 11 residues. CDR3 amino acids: CASNQGFEQYF. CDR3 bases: TGTGCCAGCAATCAGGGATTCGAGCAGTACTTC.

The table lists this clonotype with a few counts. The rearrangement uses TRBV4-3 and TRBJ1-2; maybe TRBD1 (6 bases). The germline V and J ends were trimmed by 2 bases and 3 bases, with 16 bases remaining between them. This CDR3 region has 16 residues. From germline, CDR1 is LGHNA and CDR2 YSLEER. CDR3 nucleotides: TGCGCCAGCAGCCAAAGGGGGGCCTCTTGGGACTATGGCTACACCTTC. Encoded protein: CASSQRGASWDYGYTF.

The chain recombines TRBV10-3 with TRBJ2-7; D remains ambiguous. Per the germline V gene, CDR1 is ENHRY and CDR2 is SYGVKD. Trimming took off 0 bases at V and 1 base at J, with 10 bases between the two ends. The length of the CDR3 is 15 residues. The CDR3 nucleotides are TGTGCCATCAGTGAGTCGAGTTCGGCTTCCTACGAGCAGTACTTC. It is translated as CAISESSSASYEQYF.

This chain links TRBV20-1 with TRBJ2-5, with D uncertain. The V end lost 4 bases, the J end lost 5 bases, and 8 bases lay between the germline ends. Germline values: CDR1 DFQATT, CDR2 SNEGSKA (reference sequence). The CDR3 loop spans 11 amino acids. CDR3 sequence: CSATVFETQYF. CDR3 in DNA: TGCAGTGCTACAGTTTTCGAGACCCAGTACTTC.

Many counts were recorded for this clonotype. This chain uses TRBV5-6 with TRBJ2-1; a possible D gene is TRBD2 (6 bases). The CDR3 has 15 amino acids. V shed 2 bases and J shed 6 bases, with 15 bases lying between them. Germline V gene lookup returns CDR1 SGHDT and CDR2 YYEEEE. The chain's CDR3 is CASSFIGMGGNEQFF. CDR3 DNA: TGTGCCAGCAGCTTCATTGGGATGGGGGGCAATGAGCAGTTCTTC.

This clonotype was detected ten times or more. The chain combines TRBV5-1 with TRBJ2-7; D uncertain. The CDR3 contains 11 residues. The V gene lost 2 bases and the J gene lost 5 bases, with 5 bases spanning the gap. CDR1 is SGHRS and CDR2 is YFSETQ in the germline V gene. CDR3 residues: CASSFSHEQYF. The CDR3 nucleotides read TGCGCCAGCAGCTTTTCCCACGAGCAGTACTTC.

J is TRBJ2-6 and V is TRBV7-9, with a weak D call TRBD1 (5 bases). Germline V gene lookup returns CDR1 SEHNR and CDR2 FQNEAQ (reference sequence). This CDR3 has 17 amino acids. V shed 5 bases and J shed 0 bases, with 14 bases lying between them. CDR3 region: CASSQRGLISGANVLTF. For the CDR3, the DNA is TGTGCCAGCAGCCAAAGGGGCTTGATCTCTGGGGCCAACGTCCTGACTTTC. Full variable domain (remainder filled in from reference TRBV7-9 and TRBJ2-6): DTGVSQNPRHKITKRGQNVTFRCDPISEHNRLYWYRQTLGQGPEFLTYFQNEAQLEKSRLLSDRFSAERPKGSFSTLEIQRTEQGDSAMYLCASSQRGLISGANVLTFGAGSRLTVL.

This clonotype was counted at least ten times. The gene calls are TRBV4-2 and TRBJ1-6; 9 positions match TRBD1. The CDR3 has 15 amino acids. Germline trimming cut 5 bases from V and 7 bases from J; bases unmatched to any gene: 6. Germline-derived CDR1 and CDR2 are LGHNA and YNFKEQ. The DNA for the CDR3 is TGTGCCAGCAGCATCCGGACAGGGGAGAATTCACCCCTCCACTTT. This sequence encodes CASSIRTGENSPLHF.

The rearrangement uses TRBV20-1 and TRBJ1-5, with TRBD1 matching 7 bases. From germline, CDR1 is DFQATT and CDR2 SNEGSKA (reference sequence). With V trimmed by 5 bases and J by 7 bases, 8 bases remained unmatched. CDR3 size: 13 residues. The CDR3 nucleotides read TGCAGTGCTGCCACAGGGGTTACCCAGCCCCAGCATTTT. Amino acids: CSAATGVTQPQHF.

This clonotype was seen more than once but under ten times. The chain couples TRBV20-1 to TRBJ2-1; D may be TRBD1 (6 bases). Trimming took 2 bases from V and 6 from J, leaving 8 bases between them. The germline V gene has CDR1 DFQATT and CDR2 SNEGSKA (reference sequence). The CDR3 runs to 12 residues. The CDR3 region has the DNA TGCAGTGCTAGACAGGGGATCAATGAGCAGTTCTTC. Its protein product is CSARQGINEQFF.

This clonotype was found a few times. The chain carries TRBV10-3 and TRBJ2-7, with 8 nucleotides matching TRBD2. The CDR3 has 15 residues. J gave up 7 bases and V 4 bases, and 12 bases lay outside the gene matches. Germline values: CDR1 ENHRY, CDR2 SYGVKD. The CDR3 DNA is TGTGCCATCAGTGCAGCGGGGGAAATACGACAGGAGCAGTACTTC. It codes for CAISAAGEIRQEQYF.

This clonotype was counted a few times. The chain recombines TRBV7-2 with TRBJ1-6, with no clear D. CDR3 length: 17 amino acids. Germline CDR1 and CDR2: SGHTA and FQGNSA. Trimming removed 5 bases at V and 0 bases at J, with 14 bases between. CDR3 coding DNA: TGTGCCAGCAGCCAAAGTCTCGGCGGCTCCTATAATTCACCCCTCCACTTT. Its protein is CASSQSLGGSYNSPLHF.

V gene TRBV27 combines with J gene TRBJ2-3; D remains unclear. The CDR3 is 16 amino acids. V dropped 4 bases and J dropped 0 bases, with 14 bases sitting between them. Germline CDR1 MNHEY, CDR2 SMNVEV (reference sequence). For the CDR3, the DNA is TGTGCCAGCAGTTCCACAACAACAGCTAGCACAGATACGCAGTATTTT. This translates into CASSSTTTASTDTQYF.

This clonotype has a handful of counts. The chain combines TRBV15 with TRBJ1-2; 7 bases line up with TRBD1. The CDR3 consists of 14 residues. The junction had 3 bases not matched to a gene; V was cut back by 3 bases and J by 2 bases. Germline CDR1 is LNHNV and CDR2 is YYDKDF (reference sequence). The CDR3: CATSSGTANYGYTF. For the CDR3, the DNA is TGTGCCACCAGCAGTGGGACAGCGAACTATGGCTACACCTTC.

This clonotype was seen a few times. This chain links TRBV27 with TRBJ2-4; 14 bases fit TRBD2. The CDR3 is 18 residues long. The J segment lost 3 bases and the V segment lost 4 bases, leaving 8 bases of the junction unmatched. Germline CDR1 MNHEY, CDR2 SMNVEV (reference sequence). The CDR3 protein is CASSSGLAGGPFKNIQYF. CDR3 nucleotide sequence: TGTGCCAGCAGTTCCGGACTAGCGGGGGGACCCTTCAAAAACATTCAGTACTTC.

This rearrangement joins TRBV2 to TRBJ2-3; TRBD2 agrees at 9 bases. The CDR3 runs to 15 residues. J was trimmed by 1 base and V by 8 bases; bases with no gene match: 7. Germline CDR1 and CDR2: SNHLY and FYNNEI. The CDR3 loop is CASQMSGGRTDTQYF. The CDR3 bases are TGTGCCAGCCAAATGAGCGGGGGGCGCACAGATACGCAGTATTTT. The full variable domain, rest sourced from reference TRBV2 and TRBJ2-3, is EPEVTQTPSHQVTQMGQEVILRCVPISNHLYFYWYRQILGQKVEFLVSFYNNEISEKSEIFDDQFSVERPDGSNFTLKIRSTKLEDSAMYFCASQMSGGRTDTQYFGPGTRLTVL.

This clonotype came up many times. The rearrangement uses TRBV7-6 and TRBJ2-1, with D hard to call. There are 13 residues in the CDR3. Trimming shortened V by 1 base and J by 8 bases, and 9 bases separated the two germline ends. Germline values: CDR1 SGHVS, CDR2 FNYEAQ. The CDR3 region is CASSLEMSYEQFF. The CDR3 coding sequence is TGTGCCAGCAGCTTAGAAATGAGCTATGAGCAGTTCTTC. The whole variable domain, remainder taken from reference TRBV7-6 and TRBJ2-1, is GAGVSQSPRYKVTKRGQDVALRCDPISGHVSLYWYRQALGQGPEFLTYFNYEAQQDKSGLPNDRFSAERPEGSISTLTIQRTEQRDSAMYRCASSLEMSYEQFFGPGTRLTVL.

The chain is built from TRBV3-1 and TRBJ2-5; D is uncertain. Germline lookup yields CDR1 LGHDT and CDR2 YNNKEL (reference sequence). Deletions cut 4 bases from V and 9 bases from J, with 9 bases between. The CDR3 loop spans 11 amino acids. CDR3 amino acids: CASSLLAAQYF. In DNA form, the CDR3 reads TGTGCCAGCAGCCTCCTGGCGGCCCAGTACTTC.

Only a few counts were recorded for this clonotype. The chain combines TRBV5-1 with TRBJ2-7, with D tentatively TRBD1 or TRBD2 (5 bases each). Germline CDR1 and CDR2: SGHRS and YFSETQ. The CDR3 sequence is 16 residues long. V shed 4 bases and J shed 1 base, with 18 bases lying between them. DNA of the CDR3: TGCGCCAGCAGCCCGGACCGGGACCTCCTTTCCTACGAGCAGTACTTC. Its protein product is CASSPDRDLLSYEQYF.

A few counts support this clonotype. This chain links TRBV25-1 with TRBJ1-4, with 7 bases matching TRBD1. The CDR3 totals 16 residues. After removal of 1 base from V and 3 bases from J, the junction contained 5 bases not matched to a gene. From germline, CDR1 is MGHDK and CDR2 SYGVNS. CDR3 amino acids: CASSEFTGTANEKLFF. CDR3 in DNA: TGTGCCAGCAGTGAATTTACAGGGACAGCTAATGAAAAACTGTTTTTT.

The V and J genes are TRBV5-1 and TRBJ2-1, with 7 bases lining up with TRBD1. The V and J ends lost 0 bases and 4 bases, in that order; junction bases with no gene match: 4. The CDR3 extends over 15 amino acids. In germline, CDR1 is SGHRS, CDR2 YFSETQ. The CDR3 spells CASSLVSGGYNEQFF. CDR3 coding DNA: TGCGCCAGCAGCTTGGTCTCAGGGGGATACAATGAGCAGTTCTTC.